Here is one T cell receptor (beta chain) with its context. Its specific antigen is unknown. Base-call qualities are not available, and no considerably larger clone is one nucleotide away. Library prep was done by 5' RACE. These reads were obtained on a NextSeq 500. In the TCR library protocol, unique molecular identifiers were attached to individual cDNA molecules to correct for PCR bias and sequencing error. Sequencing covered both TCR alpha and beta chains, and within each sample the abundances of alpha and beta sequences were tightly co-correlated. Under the source paper's analysis protocol: Decombinator V4 was used to perform V gene, J gene and CDR3 annotation of TCR sequences. TCRs were defined as expanded if a significant change between any two time points was detected under a Poisson model with p below 0.0001. TCR abundances were normalised to the total number of TCRs sequenced per sample and were expressed as counts per million. TRAV1-2 paired with TRAJ12, TRAJ20 or TRAJ33 defined MAIT TCRs, while TRAV10 paired with TRAJ18 defined iNKT TCRs. VDJdb, accessed on 1 November 2021, was searched for TCRs annotated for CMV, EBV and SARS-CoV-2, and TCRs annotated for more than one antigen were excluded. Using fastp at Q25 and MiXCR, TCRdb reprocessed the public reads and kept productive beta chains. Rows are combined by CDR3 protein, so each entry shows the most common genes and DNA. The V and J calls were determined by TCRdb, not by the authors. This sample lists 65,000 to 85,000 distinct CDR3 sequences; around 13% were detected once. The ten biggest clones cover around 1.1% of the sample.

At the junction V is shortened by 3 bases and J by 6 bases, with 10 bases in between. The germline V gene (reference sequence) supplies CDR1 LNHDA and CDR2 SQIVND. Including the terminal cysteine and phenylalanine, the CDR3 comprises 13 residues. Of the read, only the CDR3 DNA is kept; its 39 bases are in frame from base 1. The data were taken from a study of early T cells in non-severe SARS-CoV-2 infection (dated by TCRdb to about 2021). Broadly, across the study: Because TCR sequencing was done on bulk RNA from unsorted whole blood, the alpha and beta chains could not be paired. The study at large found these results: VDJdb matching was skewed toward anti-spike CD8 responses, so virus-specific expansions were likely underestimated and private and CD4 specificities were missed.

A case-control design nested within a healthcare worker cohort in London, UK, was used, with weekly nasopharyngeal swab PCR tests and blood sampling performed. Healthcare workers were enrolled in the week of the UK lockdown, from 23 to 31 March 2020, and were followed every week for up to about 16 weeks. Sequences were obtained from whole blood. The sequence is built from TRBV19 and TRBJ2-3, with the D gene call left open. The TCR comes from an adult who was a healthcare worker with PCR-confirmed SARS-CoV-2 infection or an uninfected control (not recorded which). The CDR3 loop reads CASSMERADTQYF. The sequenced DNA is TGTGCCAGTAGTATGGAAAGGGCCGATACGCAGTATTTT.